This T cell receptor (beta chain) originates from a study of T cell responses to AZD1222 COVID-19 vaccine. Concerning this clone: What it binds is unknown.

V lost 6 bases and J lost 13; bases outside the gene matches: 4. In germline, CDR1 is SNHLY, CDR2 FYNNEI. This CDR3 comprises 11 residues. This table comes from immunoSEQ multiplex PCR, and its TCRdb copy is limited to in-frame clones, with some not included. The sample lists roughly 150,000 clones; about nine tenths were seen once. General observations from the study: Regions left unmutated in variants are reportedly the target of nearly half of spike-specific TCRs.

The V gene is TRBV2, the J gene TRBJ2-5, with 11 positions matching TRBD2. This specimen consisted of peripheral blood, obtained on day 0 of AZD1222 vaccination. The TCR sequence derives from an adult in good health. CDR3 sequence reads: CASRMTSGMYF. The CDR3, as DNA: TGTGCCAGCAGGATGACTAGCGGGATGTACTTC.